The 28 T cell receptor beta chains in this list originate from one sample, sequenced in a study of a mutant IDH1 vaccine in newly diagnosed glioma. No antigen is known for these receptors. This table comes from immunoSEQ multiplex PCR, and its TCRdb copy is limited to in-frame clones, with some not included. The sample holds approximately 58,000 clones, roughly 80% seen once. Time point indicated: week 47, end of study. The investigators gave 300 ug of mutant IDH1 20-mer peptide in each vaccine dose, together with topical imiquimod. Sequenced here: PBMCs, sampled from a glioma patient whose treatment included an IDH1 peptide vaccine. These receptors all stem from a man in his thirties or forties with glioma.

The gene calls are TRBV5-5 and TRBJ1-1; no clear D. The germline CDR1 and CDR2 sequences are SGHKS and YYEKEE (reference sequence). The ends were cut back, 5 bases at V and 7 bases at J, with 18 bases in the middle. This CDR3 is built from 14 residues. The CDR3 nucleotides are TGTGCCAGCAGGCCGAGGGAAGGGCCGATTGAAGCTTTCTTT. Translating it yields CASRPREGPIEAFF.

This clone was detected a few times. CDR3 coding DNA: TGTGCCAGCAGCCGGGGTGGCAATCAGCCCCAGCATTTT. Translation: CASSRGGNQPQHF. The rearrangement links TRBV5-6 to TRBJ1-5, with D uncertain. The CDR3 spans 13 residues. CDR1 and CDR2 from the germline V gene are SGHDT and YYEEEE. Trimming cost V 4 bases and J 2 bases, with 7 bases left between them.

The chain combines TRBV5-4 with TRBJ1-1; D may be TRBD1 (5 bases). Per the germline V gene, CDR1 is SGHNT and CDR2 is YYREEE (reference sequence). The V end lost 3 bases, the J end lost 9 bases, and 21 bases lay between the germline ends. The CDR3 covers 15 residues. Written as DNA, the CDR3 is TGTGCCAGCAGCTCAAACCCCCGGGACCAGCTGAAAGCTTTCTTT. It yields the protein CASSSNPRDQLKAFF.

The chain combines TRBV27 with TRBJ2-2, with D perhaps TRBD1 or TRBD2 (5 bases each). The V end lost 6 bases, the J end lost 4 bases, and 15 bases lay between the germline ends. The CDR3 has 15 amino acids. The germline V gene has CDR1 MNHEY and CDR2 SMNVEV (reference sequence). The CDR3 bases are TGTGCCAGCAGCTCGCCGGGGCGCGTCACCGGGGAGCTGTTTTTT. Its protein is CASSSPGRVTGELFF.

The J gene is TRBJ1-2, the V gene TRBV9; D unresolved. Germline CDR1 is SGDLS and CDR2 is YYNGEE. The CDR3 loop spans 14 amino acids. V was shortened by 3 bases and J by 0 bases, with 9 bases between the two germline ends. CDR3 residues: CASSANIANYGYTF. CDR3 sequence (DNA): TGTGCCAGCAGCGCAAATATAGCTAACTATGGCTACACCTTC.

The chain is built from TRBV6-6 and TRBJ2-1; 13 bases are a match to TRBD2. CDR1 and CDR2 (germline): MNHNY, SVGAGI (reference sequence). The CDR3 runs to 15 residues. Losses at the gene ends were 5 bases for V and 8 bases for J; bases not matched to a gene: 6. The CDR3 loop is CASSTSGGAGYEQFF. The CDR3 DNA follows: TGTGCCAGCAGTACTAGCGGGGGGGCCGGGTATGAGCAGTTCTTC.

This sequence joins TRBV7-2 and TRBJ2-1, with 8 bases that match TRBD2. CDR3 size: 17 residues. V lost 5 bases to trimming and J lost 4 bases; unmatched junction nucleotides: 13. The germline V gene encodes CDR1 SGHTA and CDR2 FQGNSA. The CDR3 region is CASSAFLSGGLYNEQFF. The CDR3 nucleotides read TGTGCCAGCAGCGCTTTCCTGAGCGGGGGACTATACAATGAGCAGTTCTTC.

The chain employs TRBV20-1 and TRBJ2-7, with D possibly matching TRBD2 (6 bases). The CDR3 is made up of 11 amino acids. The germline gives CDR1 DFQATT, CDR2 SNEGSKA (reference sequence). V shed 4 bases and J shed 7 bases, with 11 bases lying between them. The CDR3 sequence: CSATRSGEQYF. As DNA, the CDR3 is TGCAGTGCTACCCGAAGCGGGGAGCAGTACTTC.

V is TRBV15 and J is TRBJ1-2; D is perhaps TRBD1 (5 bases). The CDR3 is 15 amino acids. Per the germline V gene, CDR1 is LNHNV and CDR2 is YYDKDF (reference sequence). The germline V and J ends were trimmed by 5 bases and 8 bases, with 21 bases remaining between them. The CDR3 region is CATSRFQGGLLGYTF. Written as DNA, the CDR3 is TGTGCCACCAGCCGATTTCAGGGAGGCCTATTAGGCTACACCTTC. Combining the CDR3 with reference TRBV15 and TRBJ1-2 gives the whole variable domain DAMVIQNPRYQVTQFGKPVTLSCSQTLNHNVMYWYQQKSSQAPKLLFHYYDKDFNNEADTPDNFQSRRPNTSFCFLDIRSPGLGDTAMYLCATSRFQGGLLGYTFGSGTRLTVV.

The V call is TRBV13, the J call TRBJ1-5, with D possibly matching TRBD1 (5 bases). The germline V and J ends were trimmed by 5 bases and 6 bases, with 17 bases remaining between them. This CDR3 is 15 amino acids long. Looked up from germline, CDR1 is PRHDT and CDR2 is FYEKMQ (reference sequence). The CDR3 bases are TGTGCCAGCAGCGCTGGGACCGGAGGACGTCAGCCCCAGCATTTT. Protein product: CASSAGTGGRQPQHF.

The chain recombines TRBV4-1 with TRBJ1-5; D perhaps matches TRBD1 (6 bases). Per germline, CDR1 MGHRA and CDR2 YSYEKL. V dropped 1 base and J dropped 0 bases, with 10 bases sitting between them. This CDR3 region has 16 residues. This CDR3 reads CASSQAGQASNQPQHF. The CDR3, as DNA: TGCGCCAGCAGCCAAGCGGGACAAGCTAGCAATCAGCCCCAGCATTTT.

The V call is TRBV6-5, the J call TRBJ1-2; no reliable D call. The germline CDR1 and CDR2 sequences are MNHEY and SVGAGI. V lost 7 bases and J 0 bases, leaving 15 bases between the germline ends. CDR3 length: 15 residues. CDR3 in amino acids: CASIPGGGANYGYTF. DNA of the CDR3: TGTGCCAGCATCCCCGGAGGCGGAGCTAACTATGGCTACACCTTC.

The chain is built from TRBV19 and TRBJ2-4; TRBD1 agrees at 8 bases. This CDR3 is built from 13 residues. The germline V gene encodes CDR1 LNHDA and CDR2 SQIVND (reference sequence). The J segment lost 1 base and the V segment lost 9 bases, leaving 2 bases of the junction unmatched. CDR3 DNA: TGTGCCAGCAGGGGGCACGCCAAAAACATTCAGTACTTC. This gives the protein CASRGHAKNIQYF.

The chain combines TRBV5-8 with TRBJ2-5, with 9 bases that match TRBD2. There are 15 residues in the CDR3. The germline V gene encodes CDR1 SGHTS and CDR2 YDEGEE. Trimming removed 0 bases from V and 5 bases from J; junction bases left unmatched: 5. CDR3 residues: CASSLEGLAGETQYF. The DNA for the CDR3 is TGTGCCAGCAGCTTGGAGGGGCTAGCGGGGGAGACCCAGTACTTC.

The rearrangement joins TRBV6-1 to TRBJ1-3; 10 nucleotides align to TRBD1. The CDR3 is 16 amino acids. Per the germline V gene, CDR1 is MNHNS and CDR2 is SASEGT. Trimming took 3 bases from V and 4 from J; bases not matched to a gene: 6. The CDR3 sequence: CASSDPDRGRGNTIYF. The CDR3 nucleotides are TGTGCCAGCAGTGACCCAGACAGGGGGCGAGGAAACACCATATATTTT.

The chain combines TRBV6-6 with TRBJ1-2; tentatively, D is TRBD1 (5 bases). Trimming cost V 6 bases and J 4 bases, with 21 bases left between them. The CDR3 sequence is 16 residues long. CDR1 is MNHNY and CDR2 is SVGAGI in the germline V gene (reference sequence). The CDR3 coding sequence is TGTGCCAGCAGCCAAAGGGGCGGGGTGAAAGGCTATGGCTACACCTTC. Residues: CASSQRGGVKGYGYTF.

The V call is TRBV7-2, the J call TRBJ2-1; D is perhaps TRBD1 (5 bases). Trimming shortened V by 3 bases and J by 6 bases, and 15 bases separated the two germline ends. The CDR3 length is 15 residues. Germline lookup yields CDR1 SGHTA and CDR2 FQGNSA. CDR3 loop: CASSLTVSSINEQFF. The CDR3 coding sequence is TGTGCCAGCAGCTTGACAGTTTCGAGTATCAATGAGCAGTTCTTC.

The rearrangement uses TRBV15 and TRBJ2-5; D unclear. The CDR3 runs to 13 residues. Germline CDR1 reads LNHNV; CDR2 reads YYDKDF (reference sequence). Between the trimmed V and J ends, which lost 3 bases and 1 base, there was a span of 6 bases. As DNA, the CDR3 is TGTGCCACCAGCAGGTTAGGCCAAGAGACCCAGTACTTC. This encodes CATSRLGQETQYF.

This clone appeared a few times. J is TRBJ1-6 and V is TRBV30; D is perhaps TRBD1 (6 bases). The V gene's germline CDR1 is GTSNPN and CDR2 SVGIG (reference sequence). Trimming pared 0 bases from V and 19 bases from J, leaving 16 bases between. The CDR3 covers 12 residues. The DNA of the CDR3 is TGTGCCTGGAGTGTACTGGACAGCAAGCCTCACTTT. This translates into CAWSVLDSKPHF.

This sequence joins TRBV5-4 and TRBJ1-4; D not resolved. This CDR3 is 16 amino acids long. The germline V gene has CDR1 SGHNT and CDR2 YYREEE (reference sequence). The germline V and J ends were trimmed by 4 bases and 0 bases, with 13 bases remaining between them. Here the CDR3 DNA reads TGTGCCAGCAGCCCTGACCCCTCTGCAACTAATGAAAAACTGTTTTTT. This encodes CASSPDPSATNEKLFF.

The chain is built from TRBV6-1 and TRBJ1-5, with TRBD1 identical over 8 bases. Germline V gene lookup returns CDR1 MNHNS and CDR2 SASEGT. After removal of 6 bases from V and 6 bases from J, the junction contained 10 bases not matched to a gene. There are 15 residues in the CDR3. As DNA, the CDR3 is TGTGCCAGCAGCCAACAGGGGGGAGAGAGTCAGCCCCAGCATTTT. This encodes CASSQQGGESQPQHF.

This clone appeared a few times. V is TRBV6-1 and J is TRBJ1-5, with D possibly TRBD1 on 6 matching bases. The ends were cut back, 6 bases at V and 6 bases at J, with 15 bases in the middle. Germline CDR1 is MNHNS and CDR2 is SASEGT. The CDR3 has 14 residues. CDR3 sequence reads: CASRTGTLGQPQHF. CDR3 coding DNA: TGTGCCAGCAGGACCGGGACATTGGGTCAGCCCCAGCATTTT.

By share, this clone counts as medium-sized. For the CDR3, the DNA is TGTGCCAGCAGTCCGATCGGACAGGGCCTTACTAGCACAGATACGCAGTATTTT. Encoded protein: CASSPIGQGLTSTDTQYF. The chain recombines TRBV27 with TRBJ2-3; 8 nucleotides agree with TRBD1. This CDR3 spans 18 amino acids. Germline trimming cut 5 bases from V and 0 bases from J; bases unmatched to any gene: 13. The germline CDR1 and CDR2 sequences are MNHEY and SMNVEV (reference sequence).

The gene calls are TRBV23-1 and TRBJ1-6; D call uncertain. TRBV23-1 is an ORF, with its function uncertain. The germline V and J ends were trimmed by 6 bases and 7 bases, with 22 bases remaining between them. This CDR3 contains 17 residues. The CDR3 DNA follows: TGCGCCAGCAGCCCCTATCAAACCGTGGTTGGAAATTCACCCCTCCACTTT. Its translation: CASSPYQTVVGNSPLHF.

The chain combines TRBV6-5 with TRBJ2-3; 7 bases are shared with TRBD1. The CDR3 sequence is 15 residues long. Germline V gene lookup returns CDR1 MNHEY and CDR2 SVGAGI. The junction had 5 bases not matched to a gene; V was cut back by 5 bases and J by 0 bases. CDR3 nucleotide sequence: TGTGCCAGCAGTAAGGGGACAGCTAGCACAGATACGCAGTATTTT. Protein: CASSKGTASTDTQYF.

This clone showed up just once. The chain uses TRBV11-1 and TRBJ2-2, with a weak D call TRBD2 (5 bases). CDR3 length: 13 amino acids. CDR1 and CDR2 from the germline V gene are SGHAT and FQDESV (reference sequence). Trimming took 3 bases from V and 7 from J, leaving 9 bases between them. The CDR3 DNA is TGTGCCAGCAGCTTTTACCGGGGCGGGGAGCTGTTTTTT. Translation: CASSFYRGGELFF.

This rearrangement joins TRBV4-1 to TRBJ2-7; D is unclear. The CDR3 sequence is 13 residues long. Trimming shortened V by 0 bases and J by 8 bases, and 11 bases separated the two germline ends. Germline-derived CDR1 and CDR2 are MGHRA and YSYEKL. This CDR3 is CASSQELRFQQYF. The DNA for the CDR3 is TGCGCCAGCAGCCAAGAATTACGTTTCCAGCAGTACTTC.

The chain recombines TRBV7-9 with TRBJ2-5, with D unresolved. The end of the DNA fits TRBJ2-7 better, so the J call may be wrong. Germline CDR1 is SEHNR and CDR2 is FQNEAQ (reference sequence). The CDR3 contains 11 residues. The chain's CDR3 is CASSFSYEQYF. In nucleotides, the CDR3 is TGTGCCAGCAGCTTTTCCTACGAGCAGTACTTC.